The T cell receptor beta chain described here comes from a study of beta chain features in type 1 diabetes. Since all of the isolated RNA was reverse transcribed, expressed TCRB transcripts were what got sequenced. Only in-frame clones appear in the TCRdb table, and some are missing; sequencing was by immunoSEQ multiplex PCR. Altogether approximately 260,000 clones are present, approximately 24% being singletons, with the ten largest covering 0.012%. Study-level findings and limits: TCRB CDR3 length was moderately but significantly reduced in all four CD4+ subsets of Type 1 diabetes patients.

Note on this clone: Its cognate antigen is unknown.

Per germline, CDR1 MDHEN and CDR2 SYDVKM. V shed 5 bases, J shed 1 base, and the junction held 3 bases outside the gene matches. The CDR3 spans 14 residues. V gene TRBV28 combines with J gene TRBJ2-5; 8 bases fit TRBD2. This TCR was recovered from a woman in her 30s with type 1 diabetes. The sample taken for sequencing was naive CD4+ T cells from blood. The CDR3 DNA reads as TGTGCCAGCAGTCATGGGACTAGCCAAGAGACCCAGTACTTC. Protein: CASSHGTSQETQYF.